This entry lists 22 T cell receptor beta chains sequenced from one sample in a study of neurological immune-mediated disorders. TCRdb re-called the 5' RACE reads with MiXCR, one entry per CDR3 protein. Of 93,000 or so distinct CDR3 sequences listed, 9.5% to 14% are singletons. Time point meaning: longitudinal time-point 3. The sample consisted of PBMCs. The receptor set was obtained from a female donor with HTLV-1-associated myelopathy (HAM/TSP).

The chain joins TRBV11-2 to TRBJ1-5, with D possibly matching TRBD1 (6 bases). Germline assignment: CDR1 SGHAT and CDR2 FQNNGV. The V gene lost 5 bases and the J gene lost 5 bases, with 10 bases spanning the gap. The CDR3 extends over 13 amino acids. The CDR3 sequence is CASSRDTDQPQHF. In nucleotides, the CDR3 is TGTGCCAGCAGCCGGGACACCGATCAGCCCCAGCATTTT.

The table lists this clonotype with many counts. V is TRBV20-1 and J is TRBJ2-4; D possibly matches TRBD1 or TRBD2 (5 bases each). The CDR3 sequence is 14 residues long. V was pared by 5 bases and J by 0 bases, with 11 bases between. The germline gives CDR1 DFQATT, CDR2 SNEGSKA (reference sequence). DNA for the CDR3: TGCAGTGCTGGGGACCTCCTAGCCAAAAACATTCAGTACTTC. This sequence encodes CSAGDLLAKNIQYF.

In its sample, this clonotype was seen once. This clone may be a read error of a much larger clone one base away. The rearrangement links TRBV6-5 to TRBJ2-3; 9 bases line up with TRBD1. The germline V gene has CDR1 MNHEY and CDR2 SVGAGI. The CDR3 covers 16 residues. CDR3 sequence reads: CVSRPVGTGPLDTQYF. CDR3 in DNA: TGTGTCAGCAGGCCGGTCGGGACAGGGCCCTTAGATACGCAGTATTTT.

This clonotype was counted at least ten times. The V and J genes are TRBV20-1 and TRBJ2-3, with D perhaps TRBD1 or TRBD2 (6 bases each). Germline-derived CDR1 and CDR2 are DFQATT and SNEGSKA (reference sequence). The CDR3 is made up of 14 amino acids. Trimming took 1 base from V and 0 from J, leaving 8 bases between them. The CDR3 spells CSARAGASTDTQYF. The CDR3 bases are TGCAGTGCTAGAGCGGGGGCAAGCACAGATACGCAGTATTTT.

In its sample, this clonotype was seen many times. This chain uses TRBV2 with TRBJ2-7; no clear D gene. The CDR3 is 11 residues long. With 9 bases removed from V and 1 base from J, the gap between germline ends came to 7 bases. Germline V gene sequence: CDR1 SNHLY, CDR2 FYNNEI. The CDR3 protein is CASDASYEQYF. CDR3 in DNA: TGTGCCAGTGATGCGTCCTACGAGCAGTACTTC.

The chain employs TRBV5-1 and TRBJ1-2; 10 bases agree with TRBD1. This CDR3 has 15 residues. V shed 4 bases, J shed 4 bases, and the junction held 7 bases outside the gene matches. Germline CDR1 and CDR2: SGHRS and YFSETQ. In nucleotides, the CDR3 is TGCGCCAGCAGCCCAAGACAGGGGGCCCTCTATGGCTACACCTTC. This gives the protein CASSPRQGALYGYTF.

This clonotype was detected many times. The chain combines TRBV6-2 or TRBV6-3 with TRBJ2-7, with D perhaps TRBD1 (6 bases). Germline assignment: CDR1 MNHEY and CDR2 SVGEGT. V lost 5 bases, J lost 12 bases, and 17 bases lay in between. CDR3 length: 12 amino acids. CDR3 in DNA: TGTGCCAGCAGTCCAGTTAGGGGACACGGGTACTTC. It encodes CASSPVRGHGYF.

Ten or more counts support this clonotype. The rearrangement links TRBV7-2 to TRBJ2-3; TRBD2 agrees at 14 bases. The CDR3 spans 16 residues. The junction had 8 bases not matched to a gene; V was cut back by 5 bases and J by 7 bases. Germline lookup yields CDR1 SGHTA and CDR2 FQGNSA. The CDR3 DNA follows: TGTGCCAGCAGCGTAGGACTAGCGGGGGGAGGGTATACGCAGTATTTT. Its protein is CASSVGLAGGGYTQYF.

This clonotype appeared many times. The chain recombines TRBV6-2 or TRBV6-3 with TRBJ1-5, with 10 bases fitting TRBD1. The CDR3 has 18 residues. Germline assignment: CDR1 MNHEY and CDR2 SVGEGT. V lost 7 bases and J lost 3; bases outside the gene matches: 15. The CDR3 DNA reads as TGTGCCAGCACCTACGACAGGGGGCATCACCTAGTCAATCAGCCCCAGCATTTT. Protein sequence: CASTYDRGHHLVNQPQHF.

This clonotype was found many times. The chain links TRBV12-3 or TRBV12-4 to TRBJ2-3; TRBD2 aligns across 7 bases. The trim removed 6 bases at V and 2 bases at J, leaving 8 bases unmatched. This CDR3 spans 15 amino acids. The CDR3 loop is CASRWGGGLTDTQYF. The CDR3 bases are TGTGCCAGCAGATGGGGGGGGGGACTCACAGATACGCAGTATTTT.

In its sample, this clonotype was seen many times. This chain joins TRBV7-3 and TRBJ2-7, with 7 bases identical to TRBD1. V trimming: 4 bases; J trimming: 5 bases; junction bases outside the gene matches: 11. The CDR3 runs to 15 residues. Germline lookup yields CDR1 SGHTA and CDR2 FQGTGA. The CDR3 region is CASSSNRGPVHEQYF. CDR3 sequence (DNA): TGTGCCAGCAGCTCGAACAGGGGTCCGGTCCACGAGCAGTACTTC.

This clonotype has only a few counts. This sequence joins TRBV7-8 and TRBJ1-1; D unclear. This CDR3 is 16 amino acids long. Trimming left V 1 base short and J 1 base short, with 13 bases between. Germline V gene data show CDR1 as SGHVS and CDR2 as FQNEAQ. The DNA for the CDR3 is TGTGCCAGCAGCTTAGTTCCGGGGAGAAGGAACACTGAAGCTTTCTTT. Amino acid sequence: CASSLVPGRRNTEAFF.

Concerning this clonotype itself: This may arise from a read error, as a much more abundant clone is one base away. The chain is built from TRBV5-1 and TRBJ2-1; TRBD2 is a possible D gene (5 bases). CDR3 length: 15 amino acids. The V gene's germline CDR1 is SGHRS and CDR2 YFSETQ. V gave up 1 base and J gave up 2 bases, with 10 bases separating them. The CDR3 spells CASSLTIGTYNEQFF. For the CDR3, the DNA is TGCGCCAGCAGCTTGACTATCGGGACCTACAATGAGCAGTTCTTC.

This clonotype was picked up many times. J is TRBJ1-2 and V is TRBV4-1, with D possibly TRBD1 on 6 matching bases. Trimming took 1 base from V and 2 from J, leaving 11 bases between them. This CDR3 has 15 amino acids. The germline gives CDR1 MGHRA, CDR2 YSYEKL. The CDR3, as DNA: TGCGCCAGCAGCCAAGGGGCCCAGGGGAACTATGGCTACACCTTC. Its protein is CASSQGAQGNYGYTF.

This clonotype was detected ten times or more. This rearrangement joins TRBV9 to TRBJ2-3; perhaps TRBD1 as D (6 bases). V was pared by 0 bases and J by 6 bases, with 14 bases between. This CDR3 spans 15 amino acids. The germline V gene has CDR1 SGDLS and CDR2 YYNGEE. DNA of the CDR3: TGTGCCAGCAGCGTAGCTCTCACAGGGCGGGATACGCAGTATTTT. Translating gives CASSVALTGRDTQYF.

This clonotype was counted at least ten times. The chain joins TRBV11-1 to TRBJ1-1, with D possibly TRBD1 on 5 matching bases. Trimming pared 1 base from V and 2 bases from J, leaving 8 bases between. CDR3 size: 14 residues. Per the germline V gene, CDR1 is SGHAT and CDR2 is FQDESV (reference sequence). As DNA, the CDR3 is TGTGCCAGCAGCTTAGTGCAGGGTAACACTGAAGCTTTCTTT. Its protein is CASSLVQGNTEAFF.

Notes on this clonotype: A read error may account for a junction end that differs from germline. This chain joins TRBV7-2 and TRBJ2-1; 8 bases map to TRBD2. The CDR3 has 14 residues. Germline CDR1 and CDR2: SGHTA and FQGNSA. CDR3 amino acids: CASSLRLASNERFF. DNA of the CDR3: TGTGCCAGCAGCTTAAGACTAGCGAGTAATGAGCGGTTCTTC. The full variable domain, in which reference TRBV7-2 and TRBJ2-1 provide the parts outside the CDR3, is GAGVSQSPSNKVTEKGKDVELRCDPISGHTALYWYRQSLGQGLEFLIYFQGNSAPDKSGLPSDRFSAERTGGSVSTLTIQRTQQEDSAVYLCASSLRLASNERFFGPGTRLTVL.

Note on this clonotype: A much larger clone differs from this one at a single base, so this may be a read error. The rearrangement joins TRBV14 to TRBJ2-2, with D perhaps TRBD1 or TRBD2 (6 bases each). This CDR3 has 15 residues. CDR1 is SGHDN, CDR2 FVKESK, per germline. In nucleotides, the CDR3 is TGTGCCAGCAGACAAGTCGGGGGCATAACCGGGGAGCTGTTTTTT. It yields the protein CASRQVGGITGELFF.

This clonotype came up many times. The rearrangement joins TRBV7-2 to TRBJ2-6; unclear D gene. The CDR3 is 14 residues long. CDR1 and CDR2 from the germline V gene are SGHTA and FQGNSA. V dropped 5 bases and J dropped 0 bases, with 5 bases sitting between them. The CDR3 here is CASSTVSGANVLTF. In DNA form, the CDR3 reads TGTGCCAGCAGCACCGTCTCTGGGGCCAACGTCCTGACTTTC. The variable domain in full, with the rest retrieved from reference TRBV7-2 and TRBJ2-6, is GAGVSQSPSNKVTEKGKDVELRCDPISGHTALYWYRQSLGQGLEFLIYFQGNSAPDKSGLPSDRFSAERTGGSVSTLTIQRTQQEDSAVYLCASSTVSGANVLTFGAGSRLTVL.

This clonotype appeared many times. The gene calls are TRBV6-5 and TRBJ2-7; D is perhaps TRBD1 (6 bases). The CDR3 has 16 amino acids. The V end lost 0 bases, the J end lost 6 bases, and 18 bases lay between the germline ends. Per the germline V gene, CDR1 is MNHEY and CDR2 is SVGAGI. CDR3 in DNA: TGTGCCAGCAGTTACTCTGGCAGGGGAAGGTCAAGCGAGCAGTACTTC. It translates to CASSYSGRGRSSEQYF.

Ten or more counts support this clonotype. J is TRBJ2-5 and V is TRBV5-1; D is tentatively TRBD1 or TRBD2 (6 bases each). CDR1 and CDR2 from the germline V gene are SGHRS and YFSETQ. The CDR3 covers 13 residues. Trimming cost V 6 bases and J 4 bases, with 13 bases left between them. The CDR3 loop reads CASTAGGGETQYF. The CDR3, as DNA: TGCGCCAGCACGGCCGGGGGCGGAGAGACCCAGTACTTC. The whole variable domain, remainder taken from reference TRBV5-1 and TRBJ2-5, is KAGVTQTPRYLIKTRGQQVTLSCSPISGHRSVSWYQQTPGQGLQFLFEYFSETQRNKGNFPGRFSGRQFSNSRSEMNVSTLELGDSALYLCASTAGGGETQYFGPGTRLLVL.

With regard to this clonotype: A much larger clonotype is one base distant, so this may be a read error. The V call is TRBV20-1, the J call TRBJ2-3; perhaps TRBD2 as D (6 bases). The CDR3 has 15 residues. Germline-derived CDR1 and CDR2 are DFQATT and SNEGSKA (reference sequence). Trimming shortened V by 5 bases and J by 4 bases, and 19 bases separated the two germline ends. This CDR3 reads CSAPSSVGMSDTQYF. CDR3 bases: TGCAGTGCTCCGTCTAGCGTGGGAATGTCAGATACGCAGTATTTT.